This is a list of T cell receptor beta chains from one sample in a study of cytomegalovirus exposure and HLA in healthy donors. Clones were read by immunoSEQ multiplex PCR, and TCRdb kept only the in-frame ones, dropping some. The profile covers 70,000 to 90,000 clones, with about 77% appearing a single time and 4% to 5% taken by the ten largest. Sequencing was carried out using PBMCs. Every receptor here comes from a man aged 55 to 70 in good health and CMV-seronegative. Both conserved end residues are part of each CDR3. A D gene is named only where the DNA matches it firmly. The size entry is marked missing in some rows and otherwise reads once, few, many or a size class.

v_call	cdr3_length	d_call	clone_size	j_call	cdr3_aa	cdr3_nt
TRBV7-9	15	.	.	TRBJ2-7	CASSLGGKLGYEQYF	TGTGCCAGCAGCTTAGGAGGGAAACTTGGCTACGAGCAGTACTTC
TRBV2	13	TRBD2	.	TRBJ2-7	CATTSGDSYEQYF	TGTGCCACTACTAGCGGGGACTCCTACGAGCAGTACTTC
TRBV5-1	14	.	few	TRBJ2-6	CASHGGSGANVLTF	TGCGCCAGTCACGGCGGCTCTGGGGCCAACGTCCTGACTTTC
TRBV9	13	.	.	TRBJ2-1	CASSPGSYNEQFF	TGTGCCAGCAGTCCAGGGTCCTACAATGAGCAGTTCTTC
TRBV11-1	14	TRBD1	.	TRBJ2-7	CASSRDRGPYEQYF	TGTGCCAGCAGCAGGGACAGGGGGCCTTACGAGCAGTACTTC
TRBV6-4	17	.	.	TRBJ1-3	CASSEFRTDCSGNTIYF	TGTGCCAGCAGTGAATTTCGGACAGACTGCTCTGGAAACACCATATATTTT
TRBV9	15	TRBD1	.	TRBJ2-7	CASSVDGTGPYEQYF	TGTGCCAGCAGCGTAGACGGGACAGGCCCCTACGAGCAGTACTTC
TRBV9	13	.	.	TRBJ2-3	CASSAVGTDTQYF	TGTGCCAGCAGCGCAGTGGGCACAGATACGCAGTATTTT
TRBV29-1	13	.	.	TRBJ2-2	CTGGREGAGELFF	TGCACCGGGGGCAGGGAGGGGGCCGGGGAGCTGTTTTTT
TRBV7-9	13	.	few	TRBJ2-3	CASSFGRTDTQYF	TGTGCCAGCAGCTTTGGTCGGACAGATACGCAGTATTTT
TRBV6-6	14	.	.	TRBJ1-2	CASNNWGSNYGYTF	TGTGCCAGCAACAACTGGGGCAGTAACTATGGCTACACCTTC
TRBV4-1	15	.	.	TRBJ1-1	CASSPPTGEDTEAFF	TGCGCCAGCAGCCCTCCGACAGGTGAGGACACTGAAGCTTTCTTT
TRBV28	13	.	.	TRBJ1-2	CASSFRSGKRYTF	TGTGCCAGCAGTTTTAGGTCCGGGAAACGCTACACCTTC
TRBV5-4	14	TRBD2	.	TRBJ2-1	CASSSAGGPSQQFF	TGTGCCAGCAGCTCAGCGGGGGGGCCGTCACAGCAGTTCTTC
TRBV7-9	16	.	.	TRBJ1-3	CASSLFLDSSGNTIYF	TGTGCCAGCAGCTTATTTCTGGACAGCTCTGGAAACACCATATATTTT
TRBV30	16	TRBD2	.	TRBJ2-1	CAWSPSSGGAWNEQFF	TGTGCCTGGAGTCCTTCTAGCGGGGGGGCGTGGAATGAGCAGTTCTTC
TRBV5-8	13	TRBD2	few	TRBJ2-7	CASSPPSGDEQYF	TGTGCCAGCAGCCCCCCTAGCGGCGACGAGCAGTACTTC
TRBV2	14	.	few	TRBJ2-3	CASSAEEVTDTQYF	TGTGCCAGCAGTGCGGAAGAGGTCACAGATACGCAGTATTTT
TRBV7-9	14	TRBD1	few	TRBJ2-7	CSSSLTGGTDEQYF	TGTTCCAGCAGCCTCACAGGGGGTACGGACGAGCAGTACTTC
TRBV7-4	17	TRBD2	.	TRBJ2-1	CASSLLLGLAGGDEQFF	TGTGCCAGCAGCTTACTCCTTGGACTAGCGGGGGGGGATGAGCAGTTCTTC
TRBV11-2	17	.	.	TRBJ2-1	CASSLVIQGVSYNEQFF	TGTGCCAGCAGCTTAGTCATACAGGGTGTTTCCTACAATGAGCAGTTCTTC
TRBV6-1	17	TRBD1	.	TRBJ1-2	CASSERGQGTIFYGYTF	TGTGCCAGCAGTGAGAGGGGACAGGGCACCATTTTCTATGGCTACACCTTC
TRBV5-1	17	TRBD1	.	TRBJ2-3	CTSRRDSGTGQEDTQYF	TGCACCAGCAGACGCGATTCCGGGACAGGGCAAGAGGATACGCAGTATTTT
TRBV30	17	TRBD2	.	TRBJ2-3	CAWSATSGYTSTDTQYF	TGTGCCTGGAGTGCGACTAGCGGTTATACTAGCACAGATACGCAGTATTTT
TRBV5-6	14	.	once	TRBJ2-5	CASSLESDGLTQYF	TGTGCCAGCAGCTTGGAGAGCGACGGCCTGACCCAGTACTTC
TRBV2	15	.	.	TRBJ1-1	CASSKSLQESTEAFF	TGTGCCAGCAGTAAGAGCTTACAGGAGAGCACTGAAGCTTTCTTT
TRBV7-9	12	TRBD1	few	TRBJ1-2	CSSSLGTDGYTF	TGTTCCAGCAGCCTCGGGACAGATGGCTACACCTTC
TRBV2	16	TRBD2	.	TRBJ2-3	CASSEIASGDTDTQYF	TGTGCCAGCAGTGAAATAGCTAGCGGGGACACAGATACGCAGTATTTT
TRBV5-4	13	.	few	TRBJ1-2	CASSLGTDPPATF	TGTGCCAGCAGCTTGGGGACTGACCCACCAGCCACCTTC
TRBV2	14	TRBD1	.	TRBJ1-2	CASSESDRVGGYTF	TGTGCCAGCAGTGAGTCGGACAGGGTCGGCGGCTACACCTTC
TRBV11-2	13	TRBD1	.	TRBJ1-1	CASSLGQGGEAFF	TGTGCCAGCAGCTTAGGGCAGGGGGGCGAGGCTTTCTTT
TRBV2	15	TRBD1	.	TRBJ1-2	CASSAGQGGRNGYTF	TGTGCCAGCAGTGCCGGACAGGGGGGTCGAAATGGCTACACCTTC
TRBV9	16	TRBD1	.	TRBJ1-2	CASSVEAGGFGYGYTF	TGTGCCAGCAGCGTAGAAGCAGGGGGCTTTGGCTATGGCTACACCTTC
TRBV6-1	13	.	few	TRBJ1-1	CASSDGRHTEAFF	TGTGCCAGCAGTGATGGGAGGCACACTGAAGCTTTCTTT
TRBV2	16	.	.	TRBJ2-4	CASSEYQVLAKNIQYF	TGTGCCAGCAGTGAATATCAGGTGCTAGCCAAAAACATTCAGTACTTC
TRBV9	14	TRBD1	.	TRBJ2-7	CASSAGQDSYEQYF	TGTGCCAGCAGCGCCGGACAGGACTCCTACGAGCAGTACTTC
TRBV6-6	15	TRBD2	.	TRBJ2-7	CASSFIAGGRGEQYF	TGTGCCAGCAGTTTCATAGCGGGGGGCCGGGGGGAGCAGTACTTC
TRBV7-9	12	.	.	TRBJ2-7	CASSPGGNEQYF	TGTGCCAGCAGCCCCGGGGGAAACGAGCAGTACTTC
TRBV6-1	12	.	.	TRBJ1-4	CASSDPGIGLFF	TGTGCCAGCAGTGACCCAGGGATCGGTTTGTTTTTT
TRBV19	12	.	.	TRBJ1-2	CASSETAFGYTF	TGTGCCAGTAGTGAAACCGCGTTCGGCTACACCTTC
TRBV6-1	17	TRBD2	.	TRBJ2-1	CASSEVAGLAIYNEQFF	TGTGCCAGCAGTGAAGTGGCGGGACTAGCAATCTACAATGAGCAGTTCTTC
TRBV7-8	16	TRBD2	.	TRBJ2-2	CASRGGEGLDTGELFF	TGTGCCAGCAGGGGAGGGGAAGGGTTGGACACCGGGGAGCTGTTTTTT
TRBV29-1	14	TRBD1	.	TRBJ1-2	CSVESQGIFYGYTF	TGCAGCGTTGAGTCACAGGGGATTTTCTATGGCTACACCTTC
TRBV6-1	15	.	.	TRBJ1-1	CASRTGLQGEAEAFF	TGTGCCAGCAGAACTGGGCTACAGGGTGAGGCTGAAGCTTTCTTT
TRBV7-9	12	.	.	TRBJ2-2	CSSSLARGELFF	TGTTCCAGCAGCTTAGCCCGGGGGGAGCTGTTTTTT
TRBV6-1	16	.	few	TRBJ2-5	CASSELGGGPQETQYF	TGTGCCAGCAGTGAACTAGGGGGAGGGCCCCAGGAGACCCAGTACTTC
TRBV6-5	14	TRBD1	.	TRBJ1-1	CASSPTGTTAEAFF	TGTGCCAGCAGTCCGACAGGGACGACAGCTGAAGCTTTCTTT
TRBV2	16	.	.	TRBJ2-2	CASSALQFTNTGELFF	TGTGCCAGCAGTGCTTTGCAGTTCACGAACACCGGGGAGCTGTTTTTT
TRBV4-1	14	.	few	TRBJ2-5	CASSIGGREETQYF	TGTGCCAGCAGCATCGGGGGGCGGGAGGAGACCCAGTACTTC
TRBV5-4	16	TRBD1	.	TRBJ2-7	CASSLDTGTGGNEQYF	TGTGCCAGCAGCTTGGACACCGGGACAGGGGGCAACGAGCAGTACTTC
TRBV14	14	TRBD2	.	TRBJ2-7	CASSRPGGRYEQYF	TGTGCCAGCAGCCGGCCCGGGGGGAGGTACGAGCAGTACTTC
TRBV6-1	15	TRBD2	.	TRBJ2-1	CASRGERGSDNEQFF	TGTGCCAGCAGGGGGGAGCGGGGGAGCGACAATGAGCAGTTCTTC
TRBV5-1	16	TRBD1	.	TRBJ2-2	CASSLDGTGNSGELFF	TGCGCCAGCAGCTTGGATGGGACAGGGAACTCCGGGGAGCTGTTTTTT
TRBV29-1	14	TRBD1	once	TRBJ2-2	CSVGGQGATGELFF	TGCAGCGTTGGGGGACAGGGGGCAACCGGGGAGCTGTTTTTT